This TCR beta chain was profiled in a study of blood T cells in healthy people across ages. Alongside a J-beta primer mix, a sample-barcoded 5' primer served in a second PCR lasting about 7 to 11 cycles. TCRdb independently ran MiXCR on the 5' RACE reads; one entry per CDR3 protein. In the table there are about 640,000 distinct CDR3 sequences, around 54% of which are singletons. The CDR3 consists of 10 residues. Germline V gene data show CDR1 as SQVTM and CDR2 as ANQGSEA. This sequence originates from a man aged 55 to 70 in good health. The chain joins TRBV29-1 to TRBJ2-7; weak D call: TRBD2 (5 bases). Sequenced material: blood. CDR3 bases: TGCAGTGTAACGGCGGGCGACGAGTACTTC. Encoded protein: CSVTAGDEYF.